A single sample is the source of the 26 T cell receptor beta chains below, sequenced in a study of T-cell memory formation after mild COVID-19. Each CDR3 protein is one row after TCRdb ran MiXCR on the 5' RACE reads. Counted here are approximately 390,000 distinct CDR3 sequences, 16% occurring once; the ten biggest clones make up 20% to 25%. The sample comprised PBMCs or a T cell subset sorted from them (not recorded which). These receptors all stem from a man younger than 30 who had mild COVID-19 (a few samples of this study predate the infection). Cell type and time point are not known.

The V and J genes are TRBV9 and TRBJ1-1; the D is unclear. Per the germline V gene, CDR1 is SGDLS and CDR2 is YYNGEE. The V and J ends lost 2 bases and 3 bases respectively, with 8 bases between them. The CDR3 is 13 amino acids. CDR3 sequence (DNA): TGTGCCAGCAGCGTTACAGCTTACACTGAAGCTTTCTTT. It yields the protein CASSVTAYTEAFF.

The rearrangement uses TRBV20-1 and TRBJ2-5; unclear D gene. The ends were cut back, 3 bases at V and 4 bases at J, with 6 bases in the middle. CDR3 size: 11 residues. From germline, CDR1 is DFQATT and CDR2 SNEGSKA (reference sequence). This CDR3 is CSARRAETQYF. As DNA, the CDR3 is TGCAGTGCTAGGCGCGCAGAGACCCAGTACTTC.

In its sample, this clonotype was seen a few times. V usage is TRBV6-5 and J usage is TRBJ2-1; a weak D match, TRBD1 (6 bases). The V gene lost 3 bases and the J gene lost 2 bases, with 14 bases spanning the gap. In germline, CDR1 is MNHEY, CDR2 SVGAGI. The CDR3 consists of 16 residues. CDR3 DNA: TGTGCCAGCAGTTATTCAACAGGGAACCCCTACAATGAGCAGTTCTTC. Protein product: CASSYSTGNPYNEQFF.

In this sample, this clonotype turned up a few times. The chain recombines TRBV10-3 with TRBJ1-2, with 10 bases that match TRBD1. This CDR3 spans 13 amino acids. Per germline, CDR1 ENHRY and CDR2 SYGVKD. V shed 6 bases, J shed 8 bases, and the junction held 6 bases outside the gene matches. The CDR3 DNA sequence: TGTGCCATCAGAAAAGGGACAGGGGACGGCTACACCTTC. Its translation is CAIRKGTGDGYTF.

The chain is built from TRBV5-1 and TRBJ1-2; TRBD1 matches 7 bases. The CDR3 has 15 residues. The germline gives CDR1 SGHRS, CDR2 YFSETQ. Losses at the gene ends were 0 bases for V and 4 bases for J; bases not matched to a gene: 6. CDR3: CASSLDQDRAYGYTF. The CDR3 nucleotides are TGCGCCAGCAGCTTGGACCAAGACAGGGCCTATGGCTACACCTTC.

V usage is TRBV4-3 and J usage is TRBJ2-7; 7 bases are shared with TRBD1. CDR1 is LGHNA, CDR2 YSLEER, per germline. V was clipped by 3 bases and J by 2 bases; unmatched bases: 4. The CDR3 extends over 14 amino acids. This CDR3 reads CASSQEQGTYEQYF. In nucleotides, the CDR3 is TGCGCCAGCAGCCAGGAACAGGGGACCTACGAGCAGTACTTC.

The chain carries TRBV7-3 and TRBJ2-2; tentatively, D is TRBD1 (5 bases). Germline V gene sequence: CDR1 SGHTA, CDR2 FQGTGA. The CDR3 has 14 amino acids. Trimming cost V 5 bases and J 1 base, with 8 bases left between them. DNA for the CDR3: TGTGCCAGCAGCGACGGACAGAACACCGGGGAGCTGTTTTTT. Translation gives CASSDGQNTGELFF.

This chain joins TRBV20-1 and TRBJ1-2; D ambiguous. Germline CDR1 DFQATT, CDR2 SNEGSKA (reference sequence). The V and J ends lost 1 base and 4 bases respectively, with 10 bases between them. The CDR3 covers 13 residues. This CDR3 reads CSARGDQFYGYTF. CDR3 nucleotides: TGCAGTGCTAGAGGGGATCAATTCTATGGCTACACCTTC.

This clonotype was observed many times. V is TRBV6-2 or TRBV6-3 and J is TRBJ2-7, with 9 bases lining up with TRBD1. The CDR3 sequence is 14 residues long. CDR1 MNHEY and CDR2 SVGEGT come from the germline V gene. Germline trimming cut 0 bases from V and 3 bases from J; bases unmatched to any gene: 0. The CDR3: CASSYSTGGYEQYV. The CDR3 coding sequence is TGTGCCAGCAGTTACTCGACAGGGGGCTACGAGCAGTACGTC.

This clonotype was detected only a few times. The chain recombines TRBV7-9 with TRBJ1-1; TRBD1 agrees at 8 bases. V shed 3 bases and J 8 bases; nucleotides not matched to a gene: 2. Per germline, CDR1 SEHNR and CDR2 FQNEAQ (reference sequence). The CDR3 spans 12 residues. This CDR3 reads CASSFRDREAFF. The CDR3 DNA sequence: TGTGCCAGCAGCTTCCGGGACAGGGAAGCTTTCTTT.

This clonotype has more than one count but fewer than ten. The rearrangement links TRBV7-2 to TRBJ1-1; D gene unclear. The CDR3 sequence is 13 residues long. V was cut by 0 bases and J by 7 bases, with 9 bases left in between. Germline V gene lookup returns CDR1 SGHTA and CDR2 FQGNSA. CDR3: CASSLAGRVEAFF. The CDR3 bases are TGTGCCAGCAGCTTAGCAGGGAGGGTTGAAGCTTTCTTT.

The chain employs TRBV10-3 and TRBJ2-7; 7 bases fit TRBD1. Germline V gene sequence: CDR1 ENHRY, CDR2 SYGVKD. This CDR3 has 13 residues. J was trimmed by 0 bases and V by 11 bases; bases with no gene match: 7. The CDR3 DNA reads TGTGCCCTGGCAGGGGACAGCTCCTACGAGCAGTACTTC. Amino acid sequence: CALAGDSSYEQYF.

This clonotype was observed a few times. The J gene is TRBJ2-7, the V gene TRBV6-5; D possibly corresponds to TRBD1 (6 bases). This CDR3 contains 14 residues. V was shortened by 7 bases and J by 0 bases, with 13 bases between the two germline ends. Germline CDR1 and CDR2: MNHEY and SVGAGI. CDR3 amino acids: CASMRTVSSYEQYF. The CDR3 nucleotides read TGTGCCAGCATGCGGACAGTGAGCTCCTACGAGCAGTACTTC.

The chain is built from TRBV5-1 and TRBJ1-2; possible D gene TRBD1, 6 bases. Germline assignment: CDR1 SGHRS and CDR2 YFSETQ. V gave up 2 bases and J gave up 8 bases, with 25 bases separating them. The CDR3 extends over 17 amino acids. The CDR3 here is CASSFTRQDSQAMGYTF. CDR3 in DNA: TGCGCCAGCAGCTTTACGAGACAGGACAGCCAAGCCATGGGCTACACCTTC.

This clonotype has a handful of counts. The genes are TRBV20-1 and TRBJ1-2, with unresolved D. This CDR3 has 10 amino acids. The V and J ends lost 3 bases and 7 bases respectively, with 6 bases between them. Looked up from germline, CDR1 is DFQATT and CDR2 is SNEGSKA (reference sequence). The CDR3: CSARVLGYTF. The CDR3, as DNA: TGCAGTGCTAGGGTACTTGGCTACACCTTC.

This clonotype has more than one count but fewer than ten. The rearrangement joins TRBV20-1 to TRBJ2-3, with D possibly being TRBD1 (7 bases). Germline CDR1 is DFQATT and CDR2 is SNEGSKA (reference sequence). The CDR3 extends over 15 amino acids. V lost 3 bases, J lost 1 base, and 14 bases lay in between. The CDR3 coding sequence is TGCAGTGCTAGGCCGGAGGGGGCGGGCACAGATACGCAGTATTTT. Protein product: CSARPEGAGTDTQYF.

This clonotype was seen more than once but under ten times. The chain employs TRBV4-1 and TRBJ2-2; no reliable D call. V lost 1 base, J lost 3 bases, and 6 bases lay in between. The germline CDR1 and CDR2 sequences are MGHRA and YSYEKL. The CDR3 sequence is 14 residues long. The DNA for the CDR3 is TGCGCCAGCAGCCAAGCATTGGACACCGGGGAGCTGTTTTTT. It codes for CASSQALDTGELFF.

The chain couples TRBV7-3 to TRBJ2-1, with 8 bases aligning to TRBD2. Germline CDR1 is SGHTA and CDR2 is FQGTGA. CDR3 length: 16 amino acids. J was trimmed by 5 bases and V by 0 bases; bases with no gene match: 6. The CDR3 reads CASSLTGGDTDNEQFF. The CDR3 DNA reads TGTGCCAGCAGCTTAACCGGGGGGGACACCGACAATGAGCAGTTCTTC.

The chain has TRBV20-1 and TRBJ1-3; TRBD1 aligns across 7 bases. Losses at the gene ends were 3 bases for V and 4 bases for J; bases not matched to a gene: 3. CDR1 and CDR2 (germline): DFQATT, SNEGSKA (reference sequence). The CDR3 extends over 13 amino acids. Here the CDR3 DNA reads TGCAGTGCTAGGGGGGGACAGGGAAACACCATATATTTT. Translated, it gives CSARGGQGNTIYF.

This clonotype showed up just a few times. The chain is built from TRBV7-9 and TRBJ2-6, with 11 nucleotides matching TRBD1. V gave up 7 bases and J gave up 3 bases; unmatched junction bases: 11. The CDR3 is 18 residues long. Germline-derived CDR1 and CDR2 are SEHNR and FQNEAQ (reference sequence). The CDR3 DNA reads TGTGCCAGCACTCCTACGGACAGGGGGCCGCATGGGGCCAACGTCCTGACTTTC. This translates into CASTPTDRGPHGANVLTF.

CDR3 sequence reads: CASSEAMHGQYF. In DNA, the CDR3 is TGTGCCAGCAGTGAAGCAATGCACGGGCAGTACTTC. This sequence joins TRBV2 and TRBJ2-7; no definite D call. V was cut by 0 bases and J by 9 bases, with 9 bases left in between. In germline, CDR1 is SNHLY, CDR2 FYNNEI. The CDR3 is made up of 12 amino acids.

The CDR3 reads CASSSGTSEQYF. As DNA, the CDR3 is TGTGCCAGCAGTTCCGGGACCTCCGAGCAGTACTTC. The rearrangement joins TRBV12-3 or TRBV12-4 to TRBJ2-7; possibly TRBD1 or TRBD2 for D (5 bases each). This CDR3 contains 12 residues. Trimming shortened V by 4 bases and J by 6 bases, and 10 bases separated the two germline ends.

The CDR3 coding sequence is TGTGCCAGCAGCGTTTTCAGGGGGCCGCGGACCGGGGAGCTGTTTTTT. Its translation: CASSVFRGPRTGELFF. V and J are TRBV11-2 and TRBJ2-2, with TRBD1 matching 8 bases. The germline CDR1 and CDR2 sequences are SGHAT and FQNNGV. V lost 5 bases to trimming and J lost 5 bases; unmatched junction nucleotides: 10. The CDR3 is made up of 16 amino acids.

This clonotype was picked up a small number of times. The chain links TRBV6-2 or TRBV6-3 to TRBJ2-5; D is ambiguous. V dropped 4 bases and J dropped 2 bases, with 14 bases sitting between them. CDR3 length: 15 amino acids. CDR1 and CDR2 from the germline V gene are MNHEY and SVGEGT. The DNA of the CDR3 is TGTGCCAGCAGTTCTCCGGGCTTTAAGCAAGAGACCCAGTACTTC. This codes for CASSSPGFKQETQYF.

This clonotype was recorded at least ten times. CDR3 sequence: CASSEFQSLGSDTQYF. Here the CDR3 DNA reads TGTGCCAGCAGTGAATTCCAGAGTTTAGGGTCAGATACGCAGTATTTT. The chain recombines TRBV25-1 with TRBJ2-3, with D uncertain. The CDR3 covers 16 residues. With 1 base removed from V and 4 bases from J, the gap between germline ends came to 15 bases. Germline loops: CDR1 MGHDK, CDR2 SYGVNS.

The genes are TRBV20-1 and TRBJ2-4, with unresolved D. Trimming removed 0 bases at V and 0 bases at J, with 9 bases between. Germline values: CDR1 DFQATT, CDR2 SNEGSKA (reference sequence). The CDR3 length is 15 residues. The CDR3 region is CSARDASLAKNIQYF. The CDR3 DNA reads TGCAGTGCTAGAGACGCTAGTCTAGCCAAAAACATTCAGTACTTC.